This T cell receptor (beta chain) was documented in a study of CD8+CD57+ T cells in acquired aplastic anemia. Study background: The mean DNA yield obtained from sorted CD4+ and CD8+ cells came to approximately 3 ug.

The TCR beta profiling, which covered VDJ combination and CDR3 sequence, was carried out using genomic DNA as the template. TCRdb re-derived calls from the reads in MiXCR, one entry per CDR3 protein. The sample includes fewer than 70,000 distinct CDR3 sequences, roughly half of them seen just once. Study results and limitations: Significance was not reached for CD8+ Simpson's diversity between patients and controls. Patients and controls shared 25 to 35 CD8+ CDR3 sequences, which appeared highly expressed in patients and within their immunodominant clones.

V lost 0 bases and J lost 3, with 8 bases in between. The CDR3 runs 14 residues. Germline V CDR1 and CDR2: LNHNV, YYDKDF (reference sequence). As for this clonotype: The antigen remains unidentified. This is likely a read error, given that the CDR3 carries no conserved phenylalanine or tryptophan at its end.

The sample taken for sequencing was sorted CD4+, CD8+, or CD8+CD57+ T cells (not recorded which) from PBMCs. The rearrangement joins TRBV15 to TRBJ1-1; D is unresolved. This sequence was found in a human donor in good health, serving as a control. Here the CDR3 DNA reads TGTGCCACCAGCAGAGATAAAGGGTACACTGAAGCTTTCCTT. Protein product: CATSRDKGYTEAFL.